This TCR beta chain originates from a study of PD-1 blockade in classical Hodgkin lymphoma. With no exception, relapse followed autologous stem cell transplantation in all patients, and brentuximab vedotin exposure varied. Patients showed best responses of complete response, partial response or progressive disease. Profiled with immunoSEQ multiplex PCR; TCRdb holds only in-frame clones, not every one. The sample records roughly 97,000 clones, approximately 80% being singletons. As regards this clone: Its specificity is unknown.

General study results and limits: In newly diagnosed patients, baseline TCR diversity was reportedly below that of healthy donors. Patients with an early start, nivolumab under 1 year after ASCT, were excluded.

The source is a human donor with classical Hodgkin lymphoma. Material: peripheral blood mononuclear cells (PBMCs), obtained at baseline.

CDR3: CASSAQRYQETQYF. The CDR3 DNA reads as TGTGCCAGCAGCGCACAGCGGTACCAAGAGACCCAGTACTTC. The rearrangement uses TRBV7-9 and TRBJ2-5, with D possibly being TRBD2 (5 bases). The CDR3 is 14 amino acids. The V gene's germline CDR1 is SEHNR and CDR2 FQNEAQ (reference sequence). Trimming shortened V by 5 bases and J by 0 bases, and 10 bases separated the two germline ends. Drawing the rest from reference TRBV7-9 and TRBJ2-5, the complete variable domain is DTGVSQNPRHKITKRGQNVTFRCDPISEHNRLYWYRQTLGQGPEFLTYFQNEAQLEKSRLLSDRFSAERPKGSFSTLEIQRTEQGDSAMYLCASSAQRYQETQYFGPGTRLLVL.